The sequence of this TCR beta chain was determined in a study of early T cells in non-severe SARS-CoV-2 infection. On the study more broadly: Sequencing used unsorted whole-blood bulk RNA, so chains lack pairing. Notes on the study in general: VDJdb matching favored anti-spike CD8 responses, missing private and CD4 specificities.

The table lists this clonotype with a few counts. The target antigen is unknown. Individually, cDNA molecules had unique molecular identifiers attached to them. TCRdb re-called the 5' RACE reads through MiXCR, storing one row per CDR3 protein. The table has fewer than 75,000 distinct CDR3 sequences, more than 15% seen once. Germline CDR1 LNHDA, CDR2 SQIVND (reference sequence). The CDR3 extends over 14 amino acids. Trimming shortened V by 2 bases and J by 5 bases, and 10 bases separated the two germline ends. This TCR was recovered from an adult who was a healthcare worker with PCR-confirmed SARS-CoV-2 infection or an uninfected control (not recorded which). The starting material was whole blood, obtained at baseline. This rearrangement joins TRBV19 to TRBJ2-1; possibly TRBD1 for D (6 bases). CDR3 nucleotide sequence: TGTGCCAGTAGTATACGAGGACAGAACAATGAGCAGTTCTTC. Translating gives CASSIRGQNNEQFF.